This T cell receptor beta chain was sequenced in a study of blood T cell repertoires in COVID-19. Study as a whole: In each case, the material was cDNA or gDNA derived from T cells, B-cell-depleted T cells, or PBMCs.

The V gene end was trimmed by 6 bases and the J gene end by 4 bases; junction bases not matched to a gene: 3. The CDR3 sequence is 13 residues long. CDR1 and CDR2 (germline): MNHNY, SVGAGI (reference sequence). TCRdb keeps only in-frame clones here, not all; method: immunoSEQ multiplex PCR. Seen here are under 300,000 clones, 80% to 90% observed once, and the top ten hold 5.5% to 6.5%. The J gene is TRBJ2-7, the V gene TRBV6-6; 10 bases match TRBD1. This TCR was sampled from a man in his 60s with acute or convalescent COVID-19. The specimen was peripheral blood. CDR3 sequence (DNA): TGTGCCAGCAGAGTGGGACAGGGGTACGAGCAGTACTTC. Protein product: CASRVGQGYEQYF.